This T cell receptor (beta chain) stems from a study of cytomegalovirus exposure and HLA in healthy donors. Overall study results and limits: CMV serostatus was the only recorded immune exposure for donors. Association of a missense DCLRE1C variant with TCR beta V- and J-gene trimming was reported in a later analysis. Exclusion applied to some V segments, including TRBV6-2 and TRBV6-3, as they were indistinguishable. Donors were assumed by presence/absence analyses to have roughly uniform sequencing depth.

On this clone: Its specificity is unknown.

Germline CDR1 is LNHDA and CDR2 is SQIVND (reference sequence). There are 12 residues in the CDR3. V was clipped by 4 bases and J by 3 bases, with 5 bases between them. A multiplex PCR was run with 60 Vbeta primers and 13 Jbeta primers. Data came from immunoSEQ multiplex PCR; TCRdb stores just in-frame clones and leaves some out. The sample has more than 100,000 clones; 63% are singletons. Material: PBMCs. The rearrangement links TRBV19 to TRBJ2-3; no definite D call. This receptor was taken from a man in his forties in good health and CMV-seropositive. The CDR3, as DNA: TGTGCCAGTAGTACCAGAACAGATACGCAGTATTTT. Its protein is CASSTRTDTQYF.